These 24 T cell receptor beta chains originate from one sample sequenced in a study of T-cell reconstitution after alpha-beta-depleted transplantation in children. Library preparation (for TCRbeta) was performed with unique molecular identifiers. TCRdb re-analysed the PCR reads in MiXCR, keeping a single row per CDR3 protein. The top ten hold approximately 4.1% of the sample, which has approximately 590,000 distinct CDR3 sequences, more than 9% seen once. The source was PBMCs from the stem cell graft donor, collected from the stem cell graft. These receptors originate from a human donor who donated a stem cell graft to a child with acute myeloid leukemia.

There are a few counts of this clonotype. The chain uses TRBV20-1 and TRBJ2-3; perhaps TRBD1 as D (6 bases). Germline V gene sequence: CDR1 DFQATT, CDR2 SNEGSKA (reference sequence). The CDR3 is made up of 16 amino acids. V lost 5 bases to trimming and J lost 0 bases, with 18 bases between them. CDR3 bases: TGCAGTGCTTTGTGGCGGAACAGGGCTAGCACAGATACGCAGTATTTT. This codes for CSALWRNRASTDTQYF.

This clonotype turned up a few times. The rearrangement uses TRBV11-2 and TRBJ2-7; 16 bases map to TRBD2. Germline CDR1 reads SGHAT; CDR2 reads FQNNGV. The CDR3 loop spans 20 amino acids. The V and J ends lost 2 bases and 7 bases, in that order; junction bases with no gene match: 17. CDR3: CASSLNRIAGTSGRAGEQYF. The CDR3 nucleotides are TGTGCCAGCAGCTTAAACCGAATCGCCGGGACTAGCGGGAGGGCCGGTGAGCAGTACTTC.

The chain joins TRBV12-3 or TRBV12-4 to TRBJ2-3; tentatively, D is TRBD2 (5 bases). The CDR3 is 14 residues long. The V and J ends lost 4 bases and 1 base respectively, with 9 bases between them. CDR3 bases: TGTGCCAGCAGTTGGGTTAGCGGCACAGATACGCAGTATTTT. Amino acids: CASSWVSGTDTQYF.

The J gene is TRBJ2-3, the V gene TRBV12-3 or TRBV12-4; perhaps D is TRBD1 or TRBD2 (6 bases each). The CDR3 has 16 residues. V was clipped by 6 bases and J by 6 bases, with 22 bases between them. The CDR3 DNA follows: TGTGCCAGCAGGGGACTGGGGGCGGGCCTCGGGGATACGCAGTATTTT. Translating gives CASRGLGAGLGDTQYF.

This rearrangement joins TRBV4-2 to TRBJ2-4; possible D gene TRBD1, 6 bases. The germline CDR1 and CDR2 sequences are LGHNA and YNFKEQ. Trimming pared 0 bases from V and 8 bases from J, leaving 14 bases between. This CDR3 spans 15 amino acids. The CDR3 nucleotides are TGTGCCAGCAGCCAAGAAAACTACAGGGTGGACATTCAGTACTTC. Its translation is CASSQENYRVDIQYF.

This clonotype came up many times. The germline gene is not matched at one end of the junction; a read error may be the cause. The V gene is TRBV7-7, the J gene TRBJ1-4; 7 bases map to TRBD1. The V gene's germline CDR1 is SSHAT and CDR2 FNYEAQ (reference sequence). The CDR3 consists of 13 residues. CDR3 residues: CASSLFRGGKLFF. As DNA, the CDR3 is TGTGCTAGCAGCCTTTTCAGGGGGGGGAAACTGTTTTTT.

This clonotype has at least ten counts. The rearrangement links TRBV4-3 to TRBJ2-2; 13 bases agree with TRBD2. Germline CDR1 LGHNA, CDR2 YSLEER. This CDR3 spans 19 amino acids. V gave up 1 base and J gave up 9 bases; unmatched junction bases: 14. The CDR3 region is CASSQAMGTSGTSPRELFF. Here the CDR3 DNA reads TGCGCCAGCAGCCAAGCGATGGGGACTAGCGGGACCTCGCCCCGGGAGCTGTTTTTT.

This clonotype occurred many times. The chain uses TRBV20-1 and TRBJ2-2; TRBD2 agrees at 7 bases. CDR1 and CDR2 from the germline V gene are DFQATT and SNEGSKA (reference sequence). V gave up 5 bases and J gave up 5 bases; unmatched junction bases: 5. The CDR3 is 13 amino acids. The CDR3 here is CSALAAVTGELFF. In nucleotides, the CDR3 is TGCAGTGCTCTAGCGGCCGTTACCGGGGAGCTGTTTTTT.

The chain is built from TRBV5-1 and TRBJ2-1, with TRBD2 matching 14 bases. In germline, CDR1 is SGHRS, CDR2 YFSETQ. The V segment lost 4 bases and the J segment 2 bases; nucleotides outside the gene matches: 5. The CDR3 runs to 17 residues. The CDR3 here is CASSRTSGRWTYNEQFF. CDR3 coding DNA: TGCGCCAGCAGCCGGACTAGCGGGAGGTGGACCTACAATGAGCAGTTCTTC.

This clonotype was picked up a small number of times. The chain links TRBV7-3 to TRBJ2-7, with 10 bases aligning to TRBD2. V gave up 3 bases and J gave up 5 bases; unmatched junction bases: 7. In germline, CDR1 is SGHTA, CDR2 FQGTGA. The CDR3 contains 15 residues. CDR3 loop: CASSFKPGLANEQYF. For the CDR3, the DNA is TGTGCCAGCAGCTTTAAGCCGGGACTAGCGAACGAGCAGTACTTC.

The chain uses TRBV7-3 and TRBJ2-1; 7 nucleotides agree with TRBD2. CDR3 length equals 15 residues. J gave up 6 bases and V 2 bases, and 7 bases lay outside the gene matches. Germline V gene data show CDR1 as SGHTA and CDR2 as FQGTGA. CDR3 loop: CASSLGGVRANEQFF. The CDR3 DNA follows: TGTGCCAGCAGCTTAGGGGGGGTGAGGGCCAATGAGCAGTTCTTC.

The rearrangement links TRBV20-1 to TRBJ1-4, with D unresolved. Germline V gene sequence: CDR1 DFQATT, CDR2 SNEGSKA (reference sequence). V was clipped by 6 bases and J by 5 bases, with 13 bases between them. The CDR3 has 13 residues. For the CDR3, the DNA is TGCAGTGCCCACGGACCGTTGAATGAAAAACTGTTTTTT. Translated, it gives CSAHGPLNEKLFF.

This clonotype was picked up many times. The chain employs TRBV20-1 and TRBJ2-3; D is perhaps TRBD2 (6 bases). V lost 1 base and J lost 2, with 16 bases in between. The germline V gene encodes CDR1 DFQATT and CDR2 SNEGSKA (reference sequence). CDR3 size: 16 residues. In nucleotides, the CDR3 is TGCAGTGCTAGAGCTGGGGGGTGGCAGATCACAGATACGCAGTATTTT. Translating gives CSARAGGWQITDTQYF.

A few counts support this clonotype. The chain joins TRBV29-1 to TRBJ2-5, with D unresolved. Germline V gives CDR1 SQVTM, CDR2 ANQGSEA. Trimming shortened V by 7 bases and J by 2 bases, and 11 bases separated the two germline ends. This CDR3 is built from 12 residues. The CDR3 spells CSAKLDQETQYF. CDR3 bases: TGCAGCGCCAAACTTGATCAAGAGACCCAGTACTTC.

The chain is built from TRBV12-5 and TRBJ2-2; 7 bases map to TRBD2. Looked up from germline, CDR1 is LGHNT and CDR2 is FRNRAP. The CDR3 loop spans 16 amino acids. V gave up 3 bases and J gave up 0 bases; unmatched junction bases: 4. Written as DNA, the CDR3 is TGTGCTAGTGGTTTCGCTAGCGGCGCGAACACCGGGGAGCTGTTTTTT. As protein: CASGFASGANTGELFF.

This clonotype was seen only a few times. The chain employs TRBV29-1 and TRBJ2-7, with a weak D call TRBD2 (5 bases). The germline gives CDR1 SQVTM, CDR2 ANQGSEA. Trimming shortened V by 6 bases and J by 0 bases, and 15 bases separated the two germline ends. There are 14 residues in the CDR3. The CDR3 here is CSVREGGRSYEQYF. For the CDR3, the DNA is TGCAGCGTGCGCGAGGGCGGTCGCTCCTACGAGCAGTACTTC.

This clonotype has just a few counts. This chain joins TRBV7-2 and TRBJ2-3; D remains unclear. The CDR3 is made up of 15 amino acids. The germline CDR1 and CDR2 sequences are SGHTA and FQGNSA. V was trimmed by 2 bases and J by 3 bases, leaving 12 bases between them. The CDR3 DNA is TGTGCCAGCAGCTTAACTTTAACTGGTACAGATACGCAGTATTTT. Its protein is CASSLTLTGTDTQYF.

This clonotype was seen a few times. This sequence joins TRBV7-2 and TRBJ2-7; D unclear. The CDR3 contains 15 residues. From germline, CDR1 is SGHTA and CDR2 FQGNSA. V lost 1 base, J lost 2 bases, and 12 bases lay in between. The CDR3 nucleotides are TGTGCCAGCAGCTTAGAATCTGGAGAAGCCTACGAGCAGTACTTC. It translates to CASSLESGEAYEQYF.

This clonotype was recorded only once. Being one base from a much bigger clone, this may be a read error. The chain carries TRBV4-2 and TRBJ2-1; TRBD2 agrees at 8 bases. Germline values: CDR1 LGHNA, CDR2 YNFKEQ. The CDR3 totals 16 residues. The CDR3 protein is CASNQDHSGSPLRPFF. In nucleotides, the CDR3 is TGTGCCAGCAACCAAGATCACAGCGGGAGCCCCCTTAGGCCGTTCTTC.

This clonotype was seen a few times. The chain couples TRBV7-9 to TRBJ1-2; TRBD1 is a possible D gene (6 bases). Germline CDR1 SEHNR, CDR2 FQNEAQ (reference sequence). The length of the CDR3 is 15 residues. Deletions cut 4 bases from V and 8 bases from J, with 20 bases between. This CDR3 reads CASSSSTGTLTGYTF. The CDR3 bases are TGTGCCAGCAGCTCCTCCACCGGGACACTGACCGGCTACACCTTC.

Many counts were recorded for this clonotype. The chain joins TRBV9 to TRBJ2-3; the match to TRBD2 covers 10 bases. CDR3 length equals 15 residues. The junction had 4 bases not matched to a gene; V was cut back by 3 bases and J by 3 bases. The germline gives CDR1 SGDLS, CDR2 YYNGEE. The CDR3 DNA reads as TGTGCCAGCAGCGAGCGGGAGGGCCTGACAGATACGCAGTATTTT. Translating gives CASSEREGLTDTQYF. The whole variable domain, remainder taken from reference TRBV9 and TRBJ2-3, is DSGVTQTPKHLITATGQRVTLRCSPRSGDLSVYWYQQSLDQGLQFLIQYYNGEERAKGNILERFSAQQFPDLHSELNLSSLELGDSALYFCASSEREGLTDTQYFGPGTRLTVL.

This clonotype was found a few times. The rearrangement uses TRBV9 and TRBJ2-7; possible D gene TRBD2, 8 bases. Germline assignment: CDR1 SGDLS and CDR2 YYNGEE. Trimming took 4 bases from V and 0 from J, leaving 17 bases between them. The CDR3 runs to 16 residues. CDR3 nucleotide sequence: TGTGCCAGCAGCCGGGGGGGGACAGCAAGCTCCTACGAGCAGTACTTC. This encodes CASSRGGTASSYEQYF.

This clonotype was recorded at least ten times. The chain uses TRBV3-1 and TRBJ2-2; D may be TRBD1 (6 bases). The V and J ends lost 4 bases and 4 bases respectively, with 13 bases between them. This CDR3 comprises 15 residues. The germline gives CDR1 LGHDT, CDR2 YNNKEL (reference sequence). CDR3 coding DNA: TGTGCCAGCAGCCCGGACAGTTCCTCCACCGGGGAGCTGTTTTTT. Translated, it gives CASSPDSSSTGELFF.

At least ten counts were recorded for this clonotype. The chain joins TRBV28 to TRBJ1-2; no reliable D call. The CDR3 spans 10 residues. CDR1 is MDHEN, CDR2 SYDVKM, per germline. Between the trimmed V and J ends, which lost 3 bases and 8 bases, there was a span of 4 bases. The CDR3 DNA follows: TGTGCCAGCAGTTTTAAGGGCTACACCTTC. Its translation: CASSFKGYTF.